The rows below give T cell receptor beta chains drawn from one sample of a study of shared clonotypes between healthy human individuals. The data were produced by immunoSEQ multiplex PCR, yet TCRdb's version contains in-frame clones alone and is incomplete. Among some 2.1 million clones, just under 95% were seen once, and the ten largest hold 0.85% to 1.3%. The sample taken for sequencing was naive CD8+ T cells sorted from blood. The receptors were sampled from a man in his late teens or twenties in good health. The CDR3 runs from the conserved cysteine through the conserved F or W. The D gene is left open where the match is weak. Not every row has a clone size; where given, it reads once, few, many or a size class.

V gene	J gene	clone size	D gene	CDR3 DNA	CDR3 protein
TRBV2	TRBJ2-7	NA	NA	TGTGCCAGCTCCTCCTGGGGAGGGGGCGACGAGCAGTACTTC	CASSSWGGGDEQYF
TRBV7-7	TRBJ1-1	NA	NA	TGTGCTAGCAGCTTAGGGATGAACACTGAAGCTTTCTTT	CASSLGMNTEAFF
TRBV2	TRBJ2-7	NA	TRBD1	TGTGCCAGCAGTGAGTTAGGGGGCGCGTCCTACGAGCAGTACTTC	CASSELGGASYEQYF
TRBV10-1	TRBJ2-1	NA	NA	TGCGCCAGCAGTGACGGTGGCTCCTACAATGAGCAGTTCTTC	CASSDGGSYNEQFF
TRBV27	TRBJ2-3	NA	NA	TGTGCCAGCAGTTTAGCGGTATCCACAGATACGCAGTATTTT	CASSLAVSTDTQYF
TRBV6-5	TRBJ1-2	NA	NA	TGTGCCACCAGCGAGTTCCAGCGGCCAAACTATGGCTACACCTTC	CATSEFQRPNYGYTF
TRBV28	TRBJ1-1	NA	NA	TGTGCCAGCAGTTATTCGGGGACTGAAGCTTTCTTT	CASSYSGTEAFF
TRBV23-1	TRBJ2-7	NA	TRBD1	TGCGCCAGCAGTCCGGGCAGGGGGCAAAGGGTTGGCTCCTACGAGCAGTACTTC	CASSPGRGQRVGSYEQYF
TRBV9	TRBJ2-2	NA	TRBD2	TGTGCCAGCAGCGGTAGCGGGTCGAACACCGGGGAGCTGTTTTTT	CASSGSGSNTGELFF
TRBV9	TRBJ2-1	NA	TRBD1	TGTGCCAGCAGCCCGGGACAGGGTTACAATGAGCAGTTCTTC	CASSPGQGYNEQFF
TRBV4-1	TRBJ2-7	once	TRBD2	TGCGCCAGCAGCCAAGATACGGCTAGCGGGTTCTACGAGCAGTACTTC	CASSQDTASGFYEQYF
TRBV27	TRBJ1-1	NA	TRBD1	TGTGCCAGCAGGACAGGGTCCAACACTGAAGCTTTCTTT	CASRTGSNTEAFF
TRBV5-8	TRBJ1-2	NA	NA	TGTGCCAGCAGCTTCACGACAGTTTACTATGGCTACACCTTC	CASSFTTVYYGYTF
TRBV11-2	TRBJ2-7	NA	NA	TGTGCCAGCAGCGTCGGACTGAGCTACGAGCAGTACTTC	CASSVGLSYEQYF
TRBV28	TRBJ1-5	NA	TRBD1	TGTGCCAGCAGTCCGACAGGGATTAGCAATCAGCCCCAGCATTTT	CASSPTGISNQPQHF
TRBV6-5	TRBJ2-2	NA	NA	TGTGCCAGCAGGACGGTGAACACCGGGGAGCTGTTTTTT	CASRTVNTGELFF
TRBV20-1	TRBJ1-2	NA	NA	TGCAGTGCTAGAGATGGTAGTGGCTACACCTTC	CSARDGSGYTF
TRBV28	TRBJ1-1	once	NA	TGTGCCAGCAGTTTACAATCAGGGATGAACACTGAAGCTTTCTTT	CASSLQSGMNTEAFF
TRBV27	TRBJ2-5	NA	TRBD2	TGTGCCAGCAGTTTATATTCGGGACTAGCGGGAGAAGAGACCCAGTACTTC	CASSLYSGLAGEETQYF
TRBV6-5	TRBJ1-5	NA	NA	TGTGCCAGTTCGTCCGGAGTTCATCAGCCCCAGCATTTT	CASSSGVHQPQHF
TRBV25-1	TRBJ1-2	NA	NA	TGTGCCAGCTTATCCTCAGGGAACTATGGCTACACCTTC	CASLSSGNYGYTF
TRBV7-2	TRBJ1-1	NA	NA	TGTGCCAGCAGCGTCCGCCAGGGTAACACTGAAGCTTTCTTT	CASSVRQGNTEAFF
TRBV5-6	TRBJ2-5	NA	NA	TGTGCCAGCAGCTTGGTCTGGGGGACGGAGACCCAGTACTTC	CASSLVWGTETQYF
TRBV6-5	TRBJ2-7	NA	NA	TGTGCCAGCAGTTCCCGGGGGGCGGGCGAGCAGTACTTC	CASSSRGAGEQYF
TRBV7-2	TRBJ2-3	once	NA	TGTGCCAGCAGCTTTAGGTCAGATACGCAGTATTTT	CASSFRSDTQYF
TRBV5-1	TRBJ1-1	NA	NA	TGCGCCAGCAACTTTTATGACGGGGAAGCTTTCTTT	CASNFYDGEAFF
TRBV5-1	TRBJ1-2	NA	NA	TGCGCCAGCAGCACCGAAGGGATGTATGATGGCTACACCTTC	CASSTEGMYDGYTF
TRBV6-6	TRBJ2-1	NA	NA	TGTGCCAGCAGTTACGGAGGGGATGAGCAGTTCTTC	CASSYGGDEQFF
TRBV5-6	TRBJ1-2	NA	NA	TGTGCCAGCAGCCGGGGCGGGTCCTCCAATGGCTACACCTTC	CASSRGGSSNGYTF
TRBV5-4	TRBJ2-1	once	NA	TGTGCCAGCAGCTTAGGACAGACCAATGAGCAGTTCTTC	CASSLGQTNEQFF
TRBV11-2	TRBJ2-1	NA	TRBD2	TGTGCCAGCAGCTTAGTCGCGGGAGCCTACAATGAGCAGTTCTTC	CASSLVAGAYNEQFF
TRBV10-1	TRBJ2-3	NA	NA	TGCGCCAGCAGTGGGGACGAAACAGATACGCAGTATTTT	CASSGDETDTQYF